The TCR beta chain described here comes from a study of blood T cells in healthy people across ages (dated by TCRdb to 2013 to 2016). In the study overall: In model experiments, template switching captured roughly one uniquely barcoded TCR beta cDNA molecule for every two T cells. Four age groups were formed from the donors: young (average around 15 years), middle-aged (approximately 39), aged (around 68) and long-lived (more than 75). To track age-related changes in TCR beta repertoire diversity, the study relied on deep sequencing normalized with unique cDNA molecular identifiers. To avoid experimental bias, donors of different ages were distributed randomly across sequencing lanes. For two donors (one aged 18 to 29 and one aged 80 or older), the study analyzed two additional independent replicas of 1 million unique cDNA reads from the same blood draw.

Donors were approximately 42 systemically healthy Caucasian individuals from Russia aged 6 to 90 years. About 9.8 milliliters of peripheral blood were drawn from each donor into EDTA-treated Vacutainer tubes. Ficoll-Paque density-gradient centrifugation was used to isolate PBMCs, with at least 7 million per sample. Trizol reagent was used to extract total RNA from PBMCs, with at least 6 micrograms per sample. Naive CD45RAhigh/CD27high T cell percentages were measured by flow cytometry on a PBMC aliquot from every donor. Library prep was done by 5' RACE. Sequencing was performed on an Illumina HiSeq 2500. The second PCR ran for roughly 6 to 11 cycles and used a J-beta primer mix along with a sample-barcoded 5' primer. A template-switch 5' adaptor carrying 12 random nucleotides introduced a unique molecular identifier onto each TCR beta cDNA molecule. Each sample yielded at least 2.5 million CDR3-containing paired-end reads. All of the RNA was converted into first-strand cDNA using the Mint cDNA synthesis kit, with a TRBC-specific oligonucleotide serving as the primer. After uracil-DNA glycosylase treatment, a first 18-cycle PCR used universal primers M1SS and BC2_uni_R on all cDNA. Processing in the source paper ran as follows. For normalization, 1 million high-quality reads, each with a distinct molecular identifier, were randomly selected from each sample. Reads sharing molecular identifiers were discarded rather than binned into consensus sequences. MiTCR, run with a Q25 quality threshold and the strictest error-elimination algorithm, handled CDR3 identification, clonotype clustering and error correction. A nonparametric unseen species model with Euler transformation was used to estimate lower-bound total TCR beta diversity. The public reads were quality trimmed at Q25 with fastp and then assembled into clones with MiXCR by TCRdb, keeping productive beta chains. Under each unique CDR3 protein, matching rows form one entry showing the most common genes and DNA. TCRdb, not the authors, supplied the V and J calls. In all, the sample holds about 800,000 distinct CDR3 sequences, and 46% of those were seen once. The top ten clones comprise 15% to 20% of the sample.

With respect to this clonotype: This receptor's antigen is unknown. No per-base quality is available; no much larger clone lies one base away.

The research as a whole found: As age increased, observed TCR beta diversity per million T cells dropped in a roughly linear way, and a significant reduction was already evident by age 40. Compared with the aged group, more naive CD4+ T cells, fewer expanded clones and increased TCR diversity were shown by the long-lived group, suggesting age selection. There was a strong correlation between observed TCR beta diversity and the percentage of naive T cells measured by flow cytometry. Conclusive comparison of naive and antigen-experienced compartments was prevented by the profiling of bulk unsorted PBMCs. Estimates of total diversity based on one million sequenced T cells were regarded as lower bounds and as underestimates. Because the CMV infection status of the donors was unknown, age-related changes in expanded clonotypes may potentially have been confounded.

The CDR3 holds 14 amino acids from the cysteine to the phenylalanine. Only the CDR3 DNA stays, 42 bases, in frame from base 1. V lost 10 bases and J lost 1 base; the stretch between them is 14 bases long. Sequences SEHNR (CDR1) and FQNEAQ (CDR2) are obtained from the germline V gene (reference sequence). The clonotype was recovered from an elderly man in good health. The sample comprised blood. The rearranged chain carries TRBV7-9 and TRBJ2-1; a confident D gene designation cannot be given. The nucleotides read TGTGCCAACACTCCACGAGGTTCCTACAATGAGCAGTTCTTC. It translates to CANTPRGSYNEQFF.